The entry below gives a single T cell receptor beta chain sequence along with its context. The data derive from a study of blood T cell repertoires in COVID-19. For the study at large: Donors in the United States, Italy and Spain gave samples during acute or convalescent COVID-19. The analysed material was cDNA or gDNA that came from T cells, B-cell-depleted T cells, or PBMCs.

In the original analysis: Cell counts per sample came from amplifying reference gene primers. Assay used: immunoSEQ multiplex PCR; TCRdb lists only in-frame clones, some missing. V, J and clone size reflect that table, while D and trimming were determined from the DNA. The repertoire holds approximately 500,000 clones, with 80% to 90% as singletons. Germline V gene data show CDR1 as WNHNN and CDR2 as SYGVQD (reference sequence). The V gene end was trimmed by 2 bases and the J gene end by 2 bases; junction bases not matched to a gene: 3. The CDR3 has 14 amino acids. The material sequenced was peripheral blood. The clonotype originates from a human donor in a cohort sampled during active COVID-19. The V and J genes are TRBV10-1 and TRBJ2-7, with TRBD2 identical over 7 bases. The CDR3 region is CASSEAGDPYEQYF. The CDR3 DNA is TGCGCCAGCAGTGAGGCGGGAGACCCCTACGAGCAGTACTTC.